This T cell receptor (beta chain) was sequenced for a study of blood T cells in healthy people across ages. Trimming left V 8 bases short and J 1 base short, with 14 bases between. The germline CDR1 and CDR2 sequences are MNHEY and SVGEGT. The CDR3 contains 14 residues. Primers used in a second PCR of roughly 7 to 12 cycles were a sample-barcoded 5' primer and a J-beta primer mix. Each cDNA molecule, via a template-switch adaptor with 12 random nucleotides, was tagged. TCRdb ran MiXCR on the 5' RACE reads and lists one entry per CDR3 protein. This sample has around 1,100,000 distinct CDR3 sequences; 35% to 40% occur once, and the top ten carry less than 15%.

This sequence joins TRBV6-2 or TRBV6-3 and TRBJ1-1; the D is unclear. Sequencing was performed on blood. The sequence was obtained from a man younger than 35 in good health. The CDR3: CASQTGRPNTEAFF. The CDR3 region has the DNA TGTGCCAGCCAAACTGGACGGCCGAACACTGAAGCTTTCTTT.